This record looks at one T cell receptor beta chain sequence and its context. A single count supports this clone. The specificity of this receptor is unknown. Base qualities are not at hand, and no much larger clone is one base apart. There are 14 amino acids in the CDR3, from cysteine to phenylalanine inclusive. Just CDR3 DNA is preserved here, 42 bases in frame from base 1. The germline V gene supplies CDR1 SGHNT and CDR2 YENEEA. Between the V and J ends, shortened by 5 bases and 4 bases respectively, the junction contains 13 bases. This entry comes from a study of vaccination effects on CD4 cells after COVID-19 (dated 2022 in TCRdb). Turning to the overall study: Each participant received two doses of an mRNA SARS-CoV-2 vaccine, either BNT162b2 or mRNA-1273. SARS-CoV-2 spike-specific CD4+ TCR repertoires from before and after mRNA vaccination were compared in COVID-19 convalescent patients and in infection-naive vaccine recipients. The Oncomine TCR Beta short-read assay on an Illumina iSeq 100 was used to sequence cultures from other donors in the study. Altogether, around 9 COVID-19 convalescent patients and several SARS-CoV-2-naive healthy vaccine recipients made up the full study. The research as a whole found: The study was limited by a small number of convalescent patients, and early post-infection timepoints were lacking. In healthy vaccine recipients, vaccine-induced clones were almost all SARS-CoV-2 mono-reactive, with only 1 of 255 being cross-reactive with common cold coronaviruses. Clones induced by infection and clones induced by vaccination both contracted markedly at late timepoints after vaccination, which fits with T cell responses waning over time.

Library preparation was by the immunoSEQ multiplex PCR assay. DNA from the cultured and isolated CD4+ T cells underwent TCR beta CDR3 sequencing. In the source study's methods: Non-productive TCR sequences were removed, reads were trimmed to the CDR3 region, and CDR3s of at least 7 amino acids were retained. The MANAFEST web app was used to pick out antigen-specific clonotypes by comparing their expansion in peptide wells with that in reference cultures. For clones to be considered positive, expansion at FDR<0.05 versus reference and all other wells, an odds ratio above 5, and a frequency above 0.1% in two replicate wells were required. A clonotype was defined as cross-reactive if the clonotype was significantly expanded both in SARS-CoV-2 spike wells and in at least one common cold coronavirus spike condition. Using the stringdist R package, CDR3 similarity was measured by Levenshtein distance, and unrooted trees were constructed with ape in R 3.6.1. TCRdb mirrors the immuneACCESS table, restricted to in-frame sequences. Some clones are absent from its copies; in checked studies, under half trace to an unresolved V gene, and the reason for the others is unknown. V and J calls and clone size are as listed in that table; D and trimming were resolved from the DNA. The sample table holds some 22,000 clones, of which roughly 74% were seen once. 2.5% to 4% of the sample rests with the top ten.

In the ViraFEST assay, PBMC were stimulated with viral peptide pools, and antigen-specific CD4+ T cell clonotypes were then identified by expansion using TCR sequencing. After around 10 days of culture, CD4+ T cells were isolated with the EasySep CD4+ T cell isolation kit. The absence of prior SARS-CoV-2 infection in healthy vaccine recipients was confirmed by negative nucleocapsid antibodies before and after vaccination. Around 2 million PBMC per well were cultured in IMDM with roughly 5% human AB serum, around 10 IU/ml IL-2 and gentamicin, plus 10 ug/ml peptides. On days 3 and 7, half of the culture medium was replaced with fresh IL-2-containing medium. Unless noted otherwise, every peptide stimulation condition was grown in triplicate wells. PBMC were separated from whole blood using Ficoll-Paque Plus gradient centrifugation and were then either cryopreserved at -140C or used fresh. The overlapping peptide pools covered the spike proteins of SARS-CoV-2 and of the common cold coronaviruses HCoV-NL63, HCoV-OC43 and HCoV-229E. The QIAamp micro DNA kit was used to extract genomic DNA from the cultured CD4+ T cells.

The chain was built from TRBV11-3 and TRBJ2-3, and the D gene may be TRBD2, 5 bases matching. The clonotype was recovered from a human donor who received a COVID-19 vaccine. The sequences come from CD4+ T cells from PBMCs cultured with SARS-CoV-2 spike peptides, collected before COVID-19 vaccination. The cell subset or site label on this specimen signifies: SARS-CoV-2 spike overlapping peptide pool stimulation. The DNA reads as follows: TGTGCCAGCAGCGCCTCCCGGGGAGCAGATACGCAGTATTTT. The resulting protein is CASSASRGADTQYF.